This is a list of T cell receptor beta chains from one sample in a study of CD8+ T cells in alopecia areata. Sequencing used immunoSEQ multiplex PCR; TCRdb keeps in-frame clones, though not all of them. The sample consists of 180,000 or so clones, nearly 60% of them appearing once. This material consisted of CD4+ T cells sorted from blood, taken at week 24, from a patient treated with tofacitinib. The receptor source for this set is a human donor with alopecia areata. Both conserved end residues are trimmed from each CDR3.

ASSPAEVHIEQY,TRBJ2-7,TRBV18
ASSRDRYEQY,TRBJ2-7,TRBV5-1
AWSVRGDSNQPQH,TRBJ1-5,TRBV30
ASSVTWGGSETQY,TRBJ2-5,TRBV11-1
ASSFPGGRKTQY,TRBJ2-5,TRBV7-2
ASSPVRERSTGELF,TRBJ2-2,TRBV18
ASLSLAALYNEQF,TRBJ2-1,TRBV14
AWSGLAGADTQY,TRBJ2-3,TRBV30
ASSVSSYGYT,TRBJ1-2,TRBV2
ASSQDWGEQETQY,TRBJ2-5,TRBV4-2
ASRHRTGIQETQY,TRBJ2-5,TRBV7-9
ASSLGTSGQETQY,TRBJ2-5,TRBV5-4
ASSPQGPGNTEAF,TRBJ1-1,TRBV5-1